The TCR beta chain under discussion was sequenced for a study of OX40 agonist ivuxolimab in advanced cancers. Study as a whole: Ivuxolimab, an agonist antibody against OX40 (CD134), was given to patients. Those enrolled were about 82% male, with a mean age of 60 years and ages from roughly 23 to 79.

Regarding this clone: The antigen is unknown.

Study results and caveats: Some patients who did not respond also had low normalized T-cell clonal expansion.

Assay used: immunoSEQ multiplex PCR; TCRdb lists only in-frame clones, some missing. The sample yields tens of thousands of clones, about 89% seen once. The material sequenced was CD4+ or CD8+ T cells sorted from blood, taken in a trial of the OX40 agonist ivuxolimab. The receptor's source is an adult with an advanced solid tumor such as melanoma, head and neck, liver or kidney cancer.

The CDR3 is CASSQGTLAGGRYQETQYF. The CDR3 DNA reads TGCGCCAGCAGCCAAGGAACCCTAGCGGGGGGACGGTACCAAGAGACCCAGTACTTC. J is TRBJ2-5 and V is TRBV4-1; 11 nucleotides match TRBD2. The CDR3 has 19 residues. Per the germline V gene, CDR1 is MGHRA and CDR2 is YSYEKL. V was clipped by 1 base and J by 0 bases; unmatched bases: 10.